Listed below are T cell receptor beta chains from one sample, sequenced in a study of blood T cell repertoires in COVID-19. The method was immunoSEQ multiplex PCR; TCRdb's version includes in-frame clones alone and lacks a portion of them. Of some 170,000 clones listed, roughly 89% are singletons. The sample was peripheral blood. The receptors were gathered from a woman aged 50 to 60 with acute or convalescent COVID-19. Each CDR3 is given with its conserved first and last residue. Each record gives: clone size, V gene, J gene, D gene, CDR3 protein, CDR3 DNA. A D gene is named only where the DNA matches it firmly. Clone sizes are given selectively: once, few, many, or a class where the clone is expanded.

-	TRBV18	TRBJ1-2	-	CASSPLTNPATDYGYTF	TGTGCCAGCTCACCACTTACGAACCCCGCAACAGACTATGGCTACACCTTC
-	TRBV19	TRBJ1-1	-	CASNLGGKNTEAFF	TGTGCCAGCAACCTCGGGGGTAAGAACACTGAAGCTTTCTTT
-	TRBV7-2	TRBJ1-2	TRBD1	CASSAIQGAEGYTF	TGTGCCAGCAGCGCAATCCAGGGGGCAGAGGGCTACACCTTC
-	TRBV27	TRBJ2-7	-	CARLRGYEQYF	TGTGCCAGGCTAAGGGGCTACGAGCAGTACTTC
-	TRBV12-5	TRBJ1-3	-	CASGLSARDTIYF	TGTGCTAGTGGTTTATCAGCGCGGGACACCATATATTTT
-	TRBV29-1	TRBJ2-1	TRBD2	CSVALSGDEQFF	TGCAGCGTCGCCCTTAGCGGGGATGAGCAGTTCTTC
-	TRBV10-3	TRBJ1-2	-	CAISESTAGYTF	TGTGCCATCAGTGAGTCGACAGCCGGCTACACCTTC
-	TRBV18	TRBJ2-6	-	CASRRTVSGANVLTF	TGTGCCAGCCGACGGACAGTCTCTGGGGCCAACGTCCTGACTTTC
-	TRBV6-5	TRBJ2-5	TRBD2	CASSYSWTSGRETQYF	TGTGCCAGCAGTTACTCGTGGACTAGCGGGAGGGAGACCCAGTACTTC
-	TRBV13	TRBJ2-3	TRBD2	CASSLPGEGPSTDTQYF	TGTGCCAGCAGCTTGCCGGGGGAGGGGCCGAGCACAGATACGCAGTATTTT
-	TRBV19	TRBJ2-7	TRBD2	CASTGGSGNEQYF	TGTGCCAGTACCGGCGGGAGTGGCAACGAGCAGTACTTC
-	TRBV7-8	TRBJ2-7	-	CASSPDAGVTYEQYF	TGTGCCAGCAGCCCCGATGCCGGGGTTACCTACGAGCAGTACTTC
-	TRBV29-1	TRBJ2-2	-	CSVEFPPGTGELFF	TGCAGCGTTGAATTCCCCCCGGGGACCGGGGAGCTGTTTTTT
-	TRBV29-1	TRBJ2-2	TRBD2	CSGGLAGGTGELFF	TGCAGCGGCGGACTAGCGGGGGGCACCGGGGAGCTGTTTTTT
-	TRBV5-4	TRBJ1-6	-	CASRVTLAPSSYNSPLHF	TGTGCCAGCAGGGTGACACTGGCACCGAGCTCCTATAATTCACCCCTCCACTTT
once	TRBV15	TRBJ1-5	-	CATSRAGDQPQHF	TGTGCCACCAGTCGGGCAGGGGATCAGCCCCAGCATTTT
-	TRBV5-6	TRBJ2-5	TRBD1	CASSGTVKETQYF	TGTGCCAGCAGCGGGACAGTAAAAGAGACCCAGTACTTC
-	TRBV4-3	TRBJ2-2	-	CASSQPFGGELFF	TGCGCCAGCAGCCAACCTTTCGGCGGGGAGCTGTTTTTT
-	TRBV10-3	TRBJ1-2	TRBD1	CAISESTGQGIYGYTF	TGTGCCATCAGTGAGTCGACGGGACAGGGAATCTATGGCTACACCTTC
few	TRBV7-2	TRBJ2-1	-	CASSLFSEQFF	TGTGCCAGCAGCTTGTTTAGTGAGCAGTTCTTC
-	TRBV5-6	TRBJ2-3	-	CASSFSRGTDTQYF	TGTGCCAGCAGCTTCAGCAGGGGCACAGATACGCAGTATTTT
-	TRBV6-5	TRBJ1-2	-	CASSYSGGYGYTF	TGTGCCAGCAGTTACTCGGGGGGTTATGGCTACACCTTC
-	TRBV21-1	TRBJ1-4	-	CASSKLSYHNEKLFF	TGTGCCAGCAGCAAACTGTCCTACCATAATGAAAAACTGTTTTTT
-	TRBV18	TRBJ2-3	TRBD1	CASSGRQGAPDTQYF	TGTGCCAGCTCAGGCCGACAGGGGGCTCCAGATACGCAGTATTTT
-	TRBV6-6	TRBJ2-3	TRBD2	CASTPGGVGTDTQYF	TGTGCCAGCACTCCGGGGGGGGTCGGCACAGATACGCAGTATTTT
-	TRBV6-2/TRBV6-3	TRBJ2-7	TRBD1	CASSRWGQGNGVGEQYF	TGTGCCAGCAGCCGCTGGGGACAGGGGAACGGGGTTGGCGAGCAGTACTTC
-	TRBV6-5	TRBJ1-1	-	CASSYAGRGTEAFF	TGTGCCAGCAGTTACGCGGGGCGAGGGACTGAAGCTTTCTTT
-	TRBV18	TRBJ2-5	-	CASSVDTQETQYF	TGTGCCAGCTCAGTGGACACCCAAGAGACCCAGTACTTC
-	TRBV19	TRBJ1-2	TRBD1	CASSTSGTGRTFHTF	TGTGCCAGTAGTACTTCCGGGACAGGGAGGACCTTCCACACCTTC
-	TRBV7-8	TRBJ2-2	-	CASSLNHYTGELFF	TGTGCCAGCAGCTTAAATCACTACACCGGGGAGCTGTTTTTT
once	TRBV11-2	TRBJ2-7	-	CASSFGGGYEQYF	TGTGCCAGCAGCTTTGGCGGAGGATACGAGCAGTACTTC
-	TRBV5-6	TRBJ1-4	TRBD1	CASSLTRDRVEKLFF	TGTGCCAGCAGCTTAACCCGGGACAGGGTTGAAAAACTGTTTTTT
once	TRBV29-1	TRBJ2-1	-	CSVDGLDYNEQFF	TGCAGCGTTGATGGGCTCGACTACAATGAGCAGTTCTTC
-	TRBV29-1	TRBJ1-3	-	CSVEGQGNTIYF	TGCAGCGTTGAAGGACAAGGAAACACCATATATTTT
-	TRBV6-6	TRBJ1-6	TRBD1	CASRVRTGQDSPLHF	TGTGCCAGCAGGGTACGGACAGGGCAAGATTCACCCCTCCACTTT
-	TRBV19	TRBJ1-2	-	CASTPQGHYGYTF	TGTGCCAGTACCCCACAGGGCCACTATGGCTACACCTTC
-	TRBV21-1	TRBJ2-3	-	CASSKTSGDTQYF	TGTGCCAGCAGCAAGACTAGCGGAGATACGCAGTATTTT
-	TRBV5-1	TRBJ2-5	TRBD1	CASSFSGGGETQYF	TGCGCCAGCAGCTTCTCAGGGGGCGGAGAGACCCAGTACTTC
-	TRBV19	TRBJ1-2	TRBD1	CASSITPGGAYYGYTF	TGTGCCAGTAGTATAACTCCAGGGGGCGCCTACTATGGCTACACCTTC
-	TRBV7-3	TRBJ1-5	TRBD1	CASSQDRDQPQHF	TGTGCCAGCAGCCAGGACAGGGATCAGCCCCAGCATTTT
-	TRBV11-3	TRBJ1-2	-	CASTKGRGRDNGYTF	TGTGCCAGCACCAAGGGGAGGGGAAGGGACAATGGCTACACCTTC
-	TRBV9	TRBJ1-3	-	CASSATSFSGNTIYF	TGTGCCAGCAGCGCCACCAGTTTCTCTGGAAACACCATATATTTT
-	TRBV5-6	TRBJ2-1	-	CASSFSRANEQFF	TGTGCCAGCAGCTTTTCCAGGGCGAATGAGCAGTTCTTC
-	TRBV5-6	TRBJ1-2	-	CASSLGHWEDYGYTF	TGTGCCAGCAGCTTGGGACACTGGGAGGACTATGGCTACACCTTC
-	TRBV5-1	TRBJ1-4	-	CASSLMGTFNEKLFF	TGCGCCAGCAGCTTGATGGGCACATTTAATGAAAAACTGTTTTTT
-	TRBV18	TRBJ2-7	TRBD2	CASSLSSGGIYEQYF	TGTGCCAGCTCTTTATCTAGCGGGGGGATCTACGAGCAGTACTTC
-	TRBV6-5	TRBJ2-2	TRBD2	CASGGGGELFF	TGTGCCAGCGGGGGGGGAGGGGAGCTGTTTTTT
once	TRBV10-3	TRBJ1-4	-	CAISEAGVANEKLFF	TGTGCCATCAGTGAAGCGGGGGTGGCTAATGAAAAACTGTTTTTT
-	TRBV19	TRBJ1-2	TRBD1	CASSLGTGRPNLYGYTF	TGTGCCAGTAGCCTAGGGACAGGGAGACCTAACCTCTATGGCTACACCTTC
-	TRBV5-1	TRBJ1-3	TRBD1	CASSLQGASGNTIYF	TGCGCCAGCAGCTTGCAGGGGGCGAGTGGAAACACCATATATTTT
-	TRBV2	TRBJ2-7	TRBD1	CASSPTGTYEQYF	TGTGCCAGCAGCCCGACAGGGACCTACGAGCAGTACTTC
-	TRBV10-3	TRBJ1-5	-	CAISDRSGVRQPQHF	TGTGCCATCAGTGACCGGTCAGGGGTACGTCAGCCCCAGCATTTT
-	TRBV12-3/TRBV12-4	TRBJ1-6	-	CASNSGGNSPLHF	TGTGCCAGCAATTCGGGGGGTAATTCACCCCTCCACTTT
once	TRBV6-1	TRBJ2-5	-	CASSEATAQYF	TGTGCCAGCAGTGAAGCTACTGCCCAGTACTTC
-	TRBV7-8	TRBJ1-2	-	CASSLSPQGGYTF	TGTGCCAGCAGCTTAAGTCCGCAGGGGGGCTACACCTTC
-	TRBV10-1	TRBJ2-1	-	CASIGGTYNEQFF	TGCGCCAGCATAGGGGGTACCTACAATGAGCAGTTCTTC
-	TRBV21-1	TRBJ1-4	-	CASSKVSRGYEKLFF	TGTGCCAGCAGCAAAGTTAGCAGGGGCTATGAAAAACTGTTTTTT
-	TRBV20-1	TRBJ2-5	-	CSLASVWDQYF	TGCAGCCTAGCCTCAGTTTGGGACCAGTACTTC
-	TRBV19	TRBJ1-6	-	CASSRENNSPLHF	TGTGCCAGTAGTCGGGAGAATAATTCACCCCTCCACTTT
-	TRBV13	TRBJ2-3	-	CASSLPGVRGTDTQYF	TGTGCCAGCAGCCTCCCAGGGGTAAGAGGCACAGATACGCAGTATTTT